This T cell receptor beta chain was profiled in a study of T cell responses to AZD1222 COVID-19 vaccine (dated by TCRdb to about 2021). Study-level background: A total of more than 230 trial participants underwent TCR sequencing, of whom roughly 210 received two doses of AZD1222 and about 25 received two doses of the MenACWY control vaccine. Trial participants were enrolled by age into subgroups of 18-55, 56-69 and 70-plus years, and around 140, 26 and 57 TCR-sequenced participants, respectively, were included in these subgroups. On the study overall, not on this receptor specifically: Most participants were white British and females outnumbered males, and the authors suggested that clonal diversity may have been underestimated. Because no day 14 peak-response samples were available, the repertoires could be characterized only after the peak T cell response. Conclusions about previously exposed vaccinees are limited because only six or seven AZD1222 recipients were SARS-CoV-2 seropositive at baseline. In the small 56-69-year group, the increase in depth fell short of significance, most likely because of low power. Reportedly, almost half of the unique spike-specific TCRs recognized epitopes lying outside the regions that are mutated in the B.1.351 and B.1.1.7 variants. The vaccine-associated CD4 TCRs covered the entire spike protein, and the dominant responses fell in regions 160-218 and 743-854. After two AZD1222 doses, spike-specific TCR breadth and depth were significantly higher than at day 0 and than in MenACWY recipients.

Remarks on this clone: No antigen is known for it. Qualities for individual bases were not recorded, and no much larger clone is one base off.

According to the study, the label for this sample's time point signals: about 28 days (+/-7) after the second vaccine dose. The treatment or condition tag for this specimen amounts to: meningococcal conjugate vaccine given as trial control. Vaccinee samples were obtained from the UK trials COV001 and COV002, which included a single-blind randomized controlled phase 2/3 trial of AZD1222 (ChAdOx1 nCoV-19) in healthy adults. Trial participant PBMC samples were collected at day 0 and day 28 after the second dose for TCRbeta chain sequencing. V is pruned by 5 bases and J by 6 bases, leaving 18 bases of the junction without a gene match. Including the terminal cysteine and phenylalanine, the CDR3 comprises 18 residues. Only the CDR3 region is kept as DNA, spanning 54 bases read in frame from base 1. The CDR1 and CDR2 encoded by the germline V gene are LGHNT and FRNRAP. The CDR3 regions of human TCRbeta chains were analyzed by immunosequencing. Under the source paper's analysis protocol: Repertoire TCRs were checked for matches against a reference library of SARS-CoV-2-specific TCRs that had been generated using the MIRA antigen-specificity platform. Breadth was defined as the fraction of unique TCRs that were SARS-CoV-2-associated, and depth was defined as the fraction of total T cells that were SARS-CoV-2-associated. Using the MIRA data, each spike-specific TCR was assigned both to the spike region to which the TCR was reactive and to a CD4 or CD8 class. Log10-transformed breadth and depth values were compared by one-way ANOVA with Sidak's multiple comparisons tests. In its TCRdb copy, this immuneACCESS table keeps in-frame sequences only and misses some clones. Where compared with another copy, unresolved V genes explain less than half of these, and the others have no known cause. V and J calls and clone size are as listed in that table; D and trimming were resolved from the DNA. The sample data list tens of thousands of clones, and 75% to 95% of these were observed just once. The ten largest clones add up to approximately 6.3% of the sample.

This TCR was sampled from an adult who received the MenACWY meningococcal vaccine as a control. This chain joins TRBV12-5 to TRBJ1-2; 10 bases in between match TRBD1. Sample: peripheral blood, taken 28 days after the second dose of the MenACWY control vaccine. The nucleotides read TGTGCTAGTGGTGCGACCGGGACAGGGGCTACCAGGTTAGATGGCTACACCTTC. It encodes CASGATGTGATRLDGYTF.